These 29 T cell receptor beta chains share one sample of origin, sequenced in a study of OX40 agonist ivuxolimab in advanced cancers. This table comes from immunoSEQ multiplex PCR, and its TCRdb copy is limited to in-frame clones, with some not included. The sample has more than 55,000 clones, 92% seen once. The sequencing used CD4+ or CD8+ T cells sorted from blood, collected in a trial of the OX40 agonist ivuxolimab. The receptors were sampled from an adult with an advanced solid tumor such as melanoma, head and neck, liver or kidney cancer.

The V call is TRBV7-3, the J call TRBJ2-1; possible D gene TRBD2, 6 bases. Trimming took off 6 bases at V and 5 bases at J, with 11 bases between the two ends. The germline V gene has CDR1 SGHTA and CDR2 FQGTGA. The CDR3 consists of 13 residues. The CDR3 DNA sequence: TGTGCCAGCAGGGAGGGGCTCCACAATGAGCAGTTCTTC. It yields the protein CASREGLHNEQFF.

The rearrangement uses TRBV5-4 and TRBJ2-7; maybe TRBD2 (5 bases). The CDR3 totals 14 residues. Germline CDR1 is SGHNT and CDR2 is YYREEE (reference sequence). The germline V and J ends were trimmed by 4 bases and 7 bases, with 18 bases remaining between them. The DNA for the CDR3 is TGTGCCAGCAGCCCACCGGAGAGGACGGGGGAGCAGTACTTC. Translation: CASSPPERTGEQYF.

This chain connects TRBV6-5 to TRBJ1-2, with a weak D call TRBD1 (5 bases). The CDR3 is made up of 14 amino acids. The V end was cut by 6 bases, the J end by 5 bases, with 16 bases between. In germline, CDR1 is MNHEY, CDR2 SVGAGI. CDR3 sequence: CASSAQGGGYGYTF. DNA of the CDR3: TGTGCCAGCAGCGCTCAGGGCGGGGGATATGGCTACACCTTC.

V is TRBV19 and J is TRBJ2-7; D is ambiguous. Germline V gene lookup returns CDR1 LNHDA and CDR2 SQIVND (reference sequence). Trimming cost V 6 bases and J 5 bases, with 14 bases left between them. The CDR3 extends over 13 amino acids. The CDR3 is CASSARSAHEQYF. In DNA, the CDR3 is TGTGCCAGTAGCGCCAGGTCAGCCCACGAGCAGTACTTC.

The genes are TRBV27 and TRBJ2-1; D may be TRBD2 (6 bases). The CDR3 spans 11 residues. The germline gives CDR1 MNHEY, CDR2 SMNVEV (reference sequence). V lost 6 bases, J lost 10 bases, and 10 bases lay in between. The CDR3 DNA follows: TGTGCCAGCAGCCCTGGACTAGAGCAGTTCTTC. This sequence encodes CASSPGLEQFF.

The chain links TRBV19 to TRBJ2-3; D unclear. The germline V and J ends were trimmed by 5 bases and 2 bases, with 2 bases remaining between them. CDR1 LNHDA and CDR2 SQIVND come from the germline V gene (reference sequence). The CDR3 spans 11 residues. The CDR3 nucleotides read TGTGCCAGTAGTGACACAGATACGCAGTATTTT. Translated, it gives CASSDTDTQYF.

The chain couples TRBV25-1 to TRBJ2-2; the D gene is possibly TRBD1 (6 bases). Trimming stripped 2 bases from V and 1 base from J, with 11 bases between. Germline-derived CDR1 and CDR2 are MGHDK and SYGVNS. The CDR3 consists of 16 residues. The CDR3 sequence is CASSEIWGQNTGELFF. As DNA, the CDR3 is TGTGCCAGCAGTGAAATCTGGGGGCAGAACACCGGGGAGCTGTTTTTT. Supplemented by reference TRBV25-1 and TRBJ2-2, the full variable domain reads EADIYQTPRYLVIGTGKKITLECSQTMGHDKMYWYQQDPGMELHLIHYSYGVNSTEKGDLSSESTVSRIRTEHFPLTLESARPSHTSQYLCASSEIWGQNTGELFFGEGSRLTVL.

This clone was recorded once. This chain connects TRBV15 to TRBJ1-1; no clear D. The CDR3 runs to 17 residues. Between the trimmed V and J ends, which lost 0 bases and 3 bases, there was a span of 17 bases. Germline V gene data show CDR1 as LNHNV and CDR2 as YYDKDF (reference sequence). The CDR3 sequence is CATSREREGDTDTEAFF. CDR3 DNA sequence: TGTGCCACCAGCAGAGAACGGGAGGGCGATACGGACACTGAAGCTTTCTTT. Full variable domain (rest looked up from reference TRBV15 and TRBJ1-1): DAMVIQNPRYQVTQFGKPVTLSCSQTLNHNVMYWYQQKSSQAPKLLFHYYDKDFNNEADTPDNFQSRRPNTSFCFLDIRSPGLGDTAMYLCATSREREGDTDTEAFFGQGTRLTVV.

The rearrangement joins TRBV7-2 to TRBJ1-6; D is uncertain. V gave up 4 bases and J gave up 7 bases, with 14 bases separating them. In germline, CDR1 is SGHTA, CDR2 FQGNSA. The CDR3 covers 15 residues. This chain's CDR3 is CASSSLVGTNSPLHF. CDR3 nucleotide sequence: TGTGCCAGCAGCTCCCTCGTCGGAACGAATTCACCCCTCCACTTT.

The V and J genes are TRBV2 and TRBJ1-2; unclear D gene. Germline CDR1 SNHLY, CDR2 FYNNEI. The CDR3 extends over 15 amino acids. The V gene lost 2 bases and the J gene lost 4 bases, with 14 bases spanning the gap. The CDR3 reads CASSETVAGFYGYTF. In nucleotides, the CDR3 is TGTGCCAGCAGTGAAACAGTGGCAGGCTTCTATGGCTACACCTTC.

This rearrangement joins TRBV29-1 to TRBJ1-1; D call uncertain. The CDR3 is 11 residues long. The V end lost 8 bases, the J end lost 5 bases, and 12 bases lay between the germline ends. Per the germline V gene, CDR1 is SQVTM and CDR2 is ANQGSEA. DNA of the CDR3: TGCAGCCATTACGCGGGGACTGAAGCTTTCTTT. Translated, it gives CSHYAGTEAFF.

This chain connects TRBV19 to TRBJ2-2; D is ambiguous. This CDR3 contains 15 residues. Germline V gene sequence: CDR1 LNHDA, CDR2 SQIVND (reference sequence). Trimming took 5 bases from V and 2 from J, leaving 12 bases between them. In DNA form, the CDR3 reads TGTGCCAGTAGTTCATTCTTGGGCAACACCGGGGAGCTGTTTTTT. Its translation: CASSSFLGNTGELFF.

This rearrangement joins TRBV14 to TRBJ2-3; 8 bases map to TRBD2. Looked up from germline, CDR1 is SGHDN and CDR2 is FVKESK. The CDR3 contains 16 residues. The V gene end was trimmed by 1 base and the J gene end by 2 bases; junction bases not matched to a gene: 5. The CDR3 DNA reads as TGTGCCAGCAGCCAAGCTAGCGGGTGGGCCACAGATACGCAGTATTTT. Protein sequence: CASSQASGWATDTQYF.

The chain is built from TRBV7-6 and TRBJ2-2, with D perhaps given as TRBD1 or TRBD2 (5 bases each). This CDR3 region has 15 residues. Per germline, CDR1 SGHVS and CDR2 FNYEAQ. Trimming took off 6 bases at V and 3 bases at J, with 14 bases between the two ends. CDR3: CASSSRQGHTGELFF. The DNA for the CDR3 is TGTGCCAGCAGTTCCCGGCAGGGACACACCGGGGAGCTGTTTTTT.

The chain is built from TRBV7-9 and TRBJ2-7; 7 nucleotides align to TRBD1. This CDR3 comprises 12 residues. Germline lookup yields CDR1 SEHNR and CDR2 FQNEAQ (reference sequence). Trimming at V came to 4 bases and at J to 9 bases, leaving 6 bases not matched to a gene. This CDR3 reads CASSYGQAGQYF. CDR3 nucleotides: TGTGCCAGCAGCTACGGACAGGCTGGGCAGTACTTC.

V usage is TRBV29-1 and J usage is TRBJ2-3, with 14 bases lining up with TRBD2. V lost 4 bases, J lost 2 bases, and 8 bases stayed unmatched. CDR1 and CDR2 from the germline V gene are SQVTM and ANQGSEA. This CDR3 has 17 residues. CDR3 DNA sequence: TGCAGCGTTGCGTTCGGGACTAGCGGGAGAACCACAGATACGCAGTATTTT. This codes for CSVAFGTSGRTTDTQYF.

V gene TRBV6-1 combines with J gene TRBJ1-2, with TRBD1 as a possible D gene (5 bases). The CDR3 loop spans 11 amino acids. V was trimmed by 6 bases and J by 8 bases, leaving 10 bases between them. In germline, CDR1 is MNHNS, CDR2 SASEGT. Here the CDR3 DNA reads TGTGCCAGCAGGACAGTCCGGGGCTACACCTTC. Amino acid sequence: CASRTVRGYTF.

The J gene is TRBJ2-5, the V gene TRBV18; either TRBD1 or TRBD2 may supply D (7 bases each). The CDR3 has 17 amino acids. V lost 0 bases and J lost 3, with 17 bases in between. Germline lookup yields CDR1 KGHSH and CDR2 LQKENI. CDR3 in DNA: TGTGCCAGCTCACCACCGTGGGAGGGGGCGCAAGAAGAGACCCAGTACTTC. Protein: CASSPPWEGAQEETQYF.

The chain joins TRBV7-9 to TRBJ2-1; D gene uncertain. Trimming stripped 1 base from V and 3 bases from J, with 1 base between. The CDR3 contains 12 residues. Germline loops: CDR1 SEHNR, CDR2 FQNEAQ (reference sequence). CDR3 loop: CASSLDYNEQFF. CDR3 nucleotide sequence: TGTGCCAGCAGCTTAGACTACAATGAGCAGTTCTTC.

J is TRBJ1-2 and V is TRBV7-9; D is unclear. V dropped 5 bases and J dropped 0 bases, with 7 bases sitting between them. Per the germline V gene, CDR1 is SEHNR and CDR2 is FQNEAQ (reference sequence). There are 13 residues in the CDR3. The CDR3: CASSPSTNYGYTF. CDR3 bases: TGTGCCAGCAGCCCCTCCACTAACTATGGCTACACCTTC.

The chain recombines TRBV6-5 with TRBJ2-5, with D maybe TRBD1 (6 bases). V was pared by 2 bases and J by 2 bases, with 9 bases between. Germline assignment: CDR1 MNHEY and CDR2 SVGAGI. The CDR3 totals 14 residues. CDR3 sequence (DNA): TGTGCCAGCAGTTACGCTGGGACACAAGAGACCCAGTACTTC. Amino acid sequence: CASSYAGTQETQYF.

Points on this clone: This sample includes further DNA sequences coding for the same CDR3. The V gene is TRBV27, the J gene TRBJ1-5, with D unresolved. The germline V gene encodes CDR1 MNHEY and CDR2 SMNVEV (reference sequence). The V end was cut by 0 bases, the J end by 1 base, with 1 base between. The CDR3 is 13 amino acids. The CDR3 DNA reads as TGTGCCAGCAGTTTATCGAGCAATCAGCCCCAGCATTTT. Amino acids: CASSLSSNQPQHF.

The V and J genes are TRBV27 and TRBJ2-2; the match to TRBD2 covers 11 bases. From germline, CDR1 is MNHEY and CDR2 SMNVEV (reference sequence). The CDR3 length is 17 residues. After removal of 5 bases from V and 5 bases from J, the junction contained 10 bases not matched to a gene. CDR3 DNA: TGTGCCAGCAGTCTCGGGACTAGCGGCACCCTAACCGGGGAGCTGTTTTTT. Translation gives CASSLGTSGTLTGELFF.

The chain uses TRBV30 and TRBJ2-7; a possible D gene is TRBD2 (5 bases). Germline-derived CDR1 and CDR2 are GTSNPN and SVGIG (reference sequence). V lost 4 bases and J 4 bases, leaving 14 bases between the germline ends. The CDR3 is 13 residues long. Here the CDR3 DNA reads TGTGCCTGGACCCCTAGCAGAGTATACGAGCAGTACTTC. It translates to CAWTPSRVYEQYF.

The V and J genes are TRBV6-5 and TRBJ2-1; the match to TRBD2 covers 9 bases. Trimming took 0 bases from V and 6 from J; bases not matched to a gene: 6. Looked up from germline, CDR1 is MNHEY and CDR2 is SVGAGI. The CDR3 consists of 16 residues. This CDR3 is CASSYSNLAGPNEQFF. The CDR3 DNA reads TGTGCCAGCAGTTACTCGAACCTAGCGGGGCCCAATGAGCAGTTCTTC.

The chain recombines TRBV27 with TRBJ2-5; 7 nucleotides line up with TRBD1. Germline lookup yields CDR1 MNHEY and CDR2 SMNVEV (reference sequence). CDR3 length equals 16 residues. The V gene end was trimmed by 1 base and the J gene end by 5 bases; junction bases not matched to a gene: 10. For the CDR3, the DNA is TGTGCCAGCAGTTTATACCCGGGACAGCTCGGGGAGACCCAGTACTTC. As protein: CASSLYPGQLGETQYF.

This chain links TRBV5-1 with TRBJ2-7; 8 bases agree with TRBD1. V lost 3 bases and J lost 5; bases outside the gene matches: 4. Germline CDR1 reads SGHRS; CDR2 reads YFSETQ. The length of the CDR3 is 13 residues. This CDR3 reads CASSSDRGDEQYF. CDR3 nucleotides: TGCGCCAGCAGCTCCGACAGGGGAGACGAGCAGTACTTC.

This chain joins TRBV9 and TRBJ1-1, with D unresolved. CDR3 length: 14 amino acids. V lost 2 bases, J lost 4 bases, and 12 bases lay in between. Germline lookup yields CDR1 SGDLS and CDR2 YYNGEE. The DNA of the CDR3 is TGTGCCAGCAGCGTTTCAGCAAAGAGCACTGAAGCTTTCTTT. The encoded protein is CASSVSAKSTEAFF.

The rearrangement joins TRBV5-6 to TRBJ1-5; TRBD1 is a possible D gene (5 bases). Germline V gene sequence: CDR1 SGHDT, CDR2 YYEEEE. The CDR3 is made up of 16 amino acids. The V end was cut by 0 bases, the J end by 0 bases, with 10 bases between. The CDR3 is CASSLGGGFSNQPQHF. The CDR3 DNA sequence: TGTGCCAGCAGCTTGGGCGGGGGGTTTAGCAATCAGCCCCAGCATTTT.